This TCR beta chain was sequenced for a study of blood T cells in healthy people across ages. This clonotype turned up a few times. Using a J-beta primer mix together with a sample-barcoded 5' primer, a second PCR was run for 7 to 11 cycles. TCRdb analysed the 5' RACE reads with MiXCR anew, one entry per CDR3 protein. The sample records 1.5 million to 2 million distinct CDR3 sequences, about 49% being singletons. This sequence was found in a woman in her forties in good health. Sequencing was performed on blood.

This CDR3 reads CASKTPGQGNRLFF. The CDR3 DNA follows: TGTGCCAGCAAGACCCCGGGACAGGGTAACAGACTGTTTTTT. V usage is TRBV12-3 or TRBV12-4 and J usage is TRBJ1-4; 9 bases fit TRBD1. CDR3 length: 14 residues. The V gene end was trimmed by 7 bases and the J gene end by 13 bases; junction bases not matched to a gene: 13.